This section outlines one T cell receptor beta chain sequence together with its context. Its antigen is currently not known. Base qualities are not at hand, and no much larger clone is one base apart. The CDR3 starts with the cysteine, ends with the phenylalanine, and has 16 residues. The only DNA kept is the CDR3, 48 bases in frame from the first base. As encoded in the germline V gene, CDR1 is SGHTA while CDR2 is FQGNSA. V is cut back by 6 bases and J by 0 bases, with 7 bases in the junction unmatched. TCR beta libraries were generated from genomic DNA with the immunoSEQ kit, following the manufacturer's recommendations. For library preparation, a first multiplex PCR was performed with proprietary primers, followed by a second PCR in which unique barcodes were added, and bead cleanups were performed after each round. A positive control reaction and a negative control reaction, both provided in the kit, were run with every batch of samples. The final libraries were assessed on an Agilent 4200 TapeStation D1000 ScreenTape, pooled by volume, and quantified by qPCR. Sequencing was performed on an Illumina NextSeq500 using a MidOutput 150-cycle cartridge, with 156 Read1 cycles, 15 Index1 cycles, and the kit custom primers. The pooled library was loaded at 0.95 to 1 pM with roughly 20% PhiX control spiked in. As for the authors' bioinformatics: Vendor-processed data were analyzed in R, with a clonotype defined as all T cells sharing the same CDR3 nucleotide sequence. For clone abundance analyses, frequencies were normalized to the 10,000 most abundant clones in each sample. Public T cell clones, which averaged fewer than five per sample, were excluded before analysis. Tumor-enriched clonotypes and baseline blood-enriched clonotypes were defined as those with an abundance difference of at least 32-fold between compartments. A beta-binomial differential abundance model was used to identify clonotypes that were expanded or contracted between blood time points. Tumor-blood repertoire similarity was measured with the Baroni-Urbani and Buser coefficient, and groups were compared using two-tailed Wilcoxon tests in R. TCRdb carries this immuneACCESS record with in-frame sequences only. Its versions omit some clonotypes, under half of them owing to an unresolved V gene in the studies checked, with the rest unexplained. V and J calls and clone size are those listed in that table; D and trimming were worked out from the DNA. Within this sample are about 86,000 clones, with around four fifths of them counted one time only. The ten largest clones represent more than 9% of the sample.

This sample is part of a study of radiation and T cells in renal cell carcinoma (dated by TCRdb to about 2020). About the investigation overall: In total, 50 to 55 samples underwent TCR beta sequencing: around 25 tumors plus 27 peripheral blood samples. The last blood draw happened 4 weeks after radiation, timed to coincide with nephrectomy. In the 45 to 65 samples combined, some 4,000,000 unique CDR3 nucleotide sequences were found, encoding 3,000,000 or so unique CDR3 amino acid sequences. Overall study results and their limits: Effects of radiation dose or scheduling on the TCR repertoire could not be addressed with the single-armed trial design. Dynamics of the blood repertoire were not tracked past 4 weeks after treatment. In blood, the top tumor clonotypes increased from baseline to 2 weeks after radiation and then shrank by 4 weeks, which suggests a temporary expansion of tumor-resident clones. No pretreatment tumor biopsies were available, so the baseline intratumoral presence of clonotypes could not be determined.

Reading the label with the study, this specimen's time point is: blood 4 weeks post-SBRT, at nephrectomy. In light of the paper, this sample's treatment or condition label describes: 15 Gy SBRT to primary tumor, nephrectomy 4 weeks later. The samples were drawn from a clinical trial, where primary renal cell carcinomas were treated with 15 Gy of stereotactic body radiation therapy and then removed by nephrectomy 4 weeks afterward. To track tumor-enriched clonotypes, serial peripheral blood was sampled from radiation-treated patients at baseline and at 2 weeks and 4 weeks after SBRT. Renal cell carcinoma with clear cell pathology was present in all patients. Genomic DNA for TCR sequencing was prepared using the QIAamp DNA Blood Mini Kit (Qiagen). The analyses included just those samples that passed every quality control check.

This receptor chain uses TRBV7-2 and TRBJ2-1, with 8 bases matching TRBD2. This specimen consisted of blood, obtained from a patient whose treatment included radiotherapy and nephrectomy. The TCR was taken from a man aged 50-60 years with renal cell carcinoma. At the DNA level, the sequence is TGTGCCAGCAGTAGAATTAGCGGGGCCTCCTACAATGAGCAGTTCTTC. Its product reads: CASSRISGASYNEQFF.